Listed below are T cell receptor beta chains from one sample, sequenced in a study of human T cells and chemical hapten exposure. TCRdb recomputed calls from the RACE reads with MiXCR, one row per CDR3 protein. The repertoire includes roughly 130,000 distinct CDR3 sequences, around 8.3% of them detected once, and approximately 2% sits in the top ten. The material sequenced was whole blood. The receptors were gathered from a male donor in good health. Some clones in this sample may be carry-over from other donors' samples. Both conserved end residues are part of each CDR3. The D gene is left open where the match is weak. Size is omitted from some rows. Given values are once, few, many or a class for expanded clones.

J | D | V | size | CDR3 | DNA
TRBJ2-2 | NA | TRBV6-2/TRBV6-3 | many | CASSYSIIASNTGELFF | TGTGCCAGCAGTTACTCGATTATTGCGTCGAACACCGGGGAGCTGTTTTTT
TRBJ2-1 | NA | TRBV19 | NA | CASSVGQLDPRAQFF | TGTGCCAGTAGTGTCGGACAGTTAGACCCGAGGGCGCAGTTCTTC
TRBJ2-3 | TRBD2 | TRBV12-3/TRBV12-4 | NA | CASSFSVTSGGAGVPDTQYF | TGTGCCAGCAGTTTCTCCGTGACTAGCGGGGGGGCCGGTGTCCCAGATACGCAGTATTTT
TRBJ2-7 | TRBD2 | TRBV14 | few | CASSQFGGSSYEQYF | TGTGCCAGCAGCCAATTCGGCGGGAGCTCCTACGAGCAGTACTTC
TRBJ2-3 | NA | TRBV19 | NA | CASSIGGISTDTQYF | TGTGCCAGTAGTATAGGCGGAATTAGCACAGATACGCAGTATTTT
TRBJ2-5 | TRBD2 | TRBV12-3/TRBV12-4 | NA | CASSLGGSGQETQYF | TGTGCCAGCAGTTTAGGCGGGAGCGGCCAAGAGACCCAGTACTTC
TRBJ2-1 | NA | TRBV19 | NA | CASSRSAEYNEQFF | TGTGCCAGTAGTCGGTCGGCCGAGTACAATGAGCAGTTCTTC
TRBJ2-1 | TRBD1 | TRBV6-5 | NA | CASSRQGGYEQFF | TGTGCCAGCAGTAGACAGGGGGGCTATGAGCAGTTCTTC
TRBJ2-7 | NA | TRBV6-1 | few | CASSLGARGKTYEQYF | TGTGCCAGCAGCCTGGGTGCCAGGGGTAAGACCTACGAGCAGTACTTC
TRBJ2-5 | NA | TRBV5-6 | few | CASSLGQWETQYF | TGTGCCAGCAGCTTGGGACAGTGGGAGACCCAGTACTTC
TRBJ1-1 | NA | TRBV2 | many | CASLGQEAFF | TGTGCCAGCCTTGGTCAGGAAGCTTTCTTT
TRBJ2-5 | NA | TRBV19 | NA | CASRHLDTRFPGTQYF | TGTGCCAGTCGCCATTTGGATACTCGATTCCCAGGGACCCAGTACTTC
TRBJ1-2 | NA | TRBV4-1 | NA | CASSQAGGGYTF | TGCGCCAGCAGCCAAGCCGGGGGGGGCTACACCTTC
TRBJ1-6 | NA | TRBV6-1 | few | CASSEGDSRGPLHF | TGTGCCAGCAGTGAAGGGGACTCTCGCGGACCCCTCCACTTT
TRBJ2-1 | NA | TRBV10-2 | few | CASSEGSGADRADEQFF | TGCGCCAGCAGTGAAGGATCGGGGGCCGACAGGGCTGACGAGCAGTTCTTC
TRBJ2-1 | NA | TRBV10-3 | many | CAISDGTISYNEQFF | TGTGCCATCAGTGATGGCACTATTTCCTACAATGAGCAGTTCTTC
TRBJ2-5 | NA | TRBV29-1 | few | CSVEVLLKGTQYF | TGCAGCGTTGAAGTATTACTTAAGGGTACCCAGTACTTC
TRBJ2-5 | NA | TRBV11-2 | NA | CASSLDRQETQYF | TGTGCCAGCAGCTTAGATCGCCAAGAGACCCAGTACTTC
TRBJ2-3 | TRBD2 | TRBV5-4 | few | CASSPSGSPQDTQYF | TGTGCCAGCAGCCCTAGCGGGAGCCCCCAAGATACGCAGTATTTT
TRBJ2-4 | TRBD2 | TRBV20-1 | many | CSALGLAGGPGTKNIQYF | TGCAGTGCTTTAGGGTTAGCGGGAGGGCCTGGAACCAAAAACATTCAGTACTTC
TRBJ1-1 | NA | TRBV2 | few | CASSGRGALLLNTEAFF | TGTGCCAGCAGTGGGCGGGGGGCCCTACTATTGAACACTGAAGCTTTCTTT
TRBJ1-5 | NA | TRBV12-5 | few | CASGLGIGGIGNQPQHF | TGTGCTAGTGGTTTGGGGATCGGAGGGATCGGCAATCAGCCCCAGCATTTT
TRBJ1-2 | NA | TRBV12-3/TRBV12-4 | many | CASSPRANYGYTF | TGTGCCAGCAGTCCCCGGGCTAACTATGGCTACACCTTC
TRBJ2-5 | TRBD1 | TRBV12-5 | few | CASGLGDRIQETQYF | TGTGCTAGTGGTTTGGGGGACAGGATCCAAGAGACCCAGTACTTC
TRBJ1-2 | TRBD1 | TRBV6-5 | few | CASSYRAGGDYGYTF | TGTGCCAGCAGTTACAGGGCAGGGGGCGACTATGGCTACACCTTC
TRBJ2-1 | TRBD2 | TRBV12-5 | few | CASGLVPGGPGNEQFF | TGTGCTAGTGGTTTGGTTCCGGGAGGTCCCGGCAATGAGCAGTTCTTC
TRBJ1-5 | NA | TRBV27 | many | CASSLLGQPQHF | TGTGCCAGCAGTTTATTAGGTCAGCCCCAGCATTTT
TRBJ2-7 | TRBD2 | TRBV20-1 | few | CSARPGLGEYEQYF | TGCAGTGCTAGACCGGGACTAGGAGAGTACGAGCAGTACTTC
TRBJ2-7 | TRBD1 | TRBV3-1 | many | CASSQEGTGVDEQYF | TGTGCCAGCAGCCAAGAAGGGACAGGGGTGGACGAGCAGTACTTC
TRBJ2-6 | NA | TRBV29-1 | NA | CSVEEAGANVLTF | TGCAGCGTTGAAGAGGCTGGGGCCAACGTCCTGACTTTC
TRBJ1-1 | NA | TRBV5-5 | NA | CASSLDVTEAFF | TGTGCCAGCAGCTTGGATGTCACTGAAGCTTTCTTT
TRBJ2-1 | TRBD2 | TRBV10-3 | medium-sized | CAISEEGGGANEQFF | TGTGCCATCAGTGAGGAGGGCGGGGGGGCCAATGAGCAGTTCTTC
TRBJ2-7 | TRBD2 | TRBV7-9 | many | CASSLGGTYEQYF | TGTGCCAGCAGCTTGGGGGGGACCTACGAGCAGTACTTC
TRBJ1-2 | NA | TRBV4-2 | few | CASSQAAGYTF | TGTGCCAGCAGCCAAGCGGCAGGCTACACCTTC
TRBJ1-5 | NA | TRBV7-9 | few | CASSHDRGNQPQHF | TGTGCCAGCAGCCACGACAGAGGCAATCAGCCCCAGCATTTT